The present T cell receptor beta chain was sequenced within a study of spatial heterogeneity in lung cancer. This CDR3 region has 15 residues. Germline V gene sequence: CDR1 SGHTA, CDR2 FQGTGA. The ends lost 4 bases at V and 8 bases at J; junction bases unmatched: 9. Study observations and caveats: Tumor mutation count correlated with how many alpha and beta TCRs expanded intratumorally.

From the 5' RACE reads, TCRdb called clonotypes with MiXCR, one entry per CDR3 protein. Of some 9,800 distinct CDR3 sequences in the sample, approximately 5.1% were seen once. This clonotype was seen ten or more times. Its antigen is not identified. Time point noted: sample taken at primary tumor resection. This receptor was obtained from a female donor with early-stage non-small cell lung cancer. The sample consisted of lung tumor tissue, taken at surgery. The chain carries TRBV7-3 and TRBJ2-1; 9 nucleotides agree with TRBD2. CDR3 sequence: CASSSQAGGFDEQFF. CDR3 in DNA: TGTGCCAGCAGCTCCCAGGCGGGAGGGTTTGATGAGCAGTTCTTC.